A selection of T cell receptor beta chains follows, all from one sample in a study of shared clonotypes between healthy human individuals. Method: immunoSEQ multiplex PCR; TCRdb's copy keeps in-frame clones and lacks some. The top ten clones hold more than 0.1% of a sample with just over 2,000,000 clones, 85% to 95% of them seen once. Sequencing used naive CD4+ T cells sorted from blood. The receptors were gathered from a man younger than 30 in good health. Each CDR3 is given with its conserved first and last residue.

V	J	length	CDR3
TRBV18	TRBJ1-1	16	CASSPEVSRINTEAFF
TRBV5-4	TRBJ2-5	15	CASSLDASRTETQYF
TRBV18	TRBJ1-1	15	CASSPLPRPNTEAFF
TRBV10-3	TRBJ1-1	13	CAISEGEEAEAFF
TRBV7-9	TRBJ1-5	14	CASSPQGYDQPQHF
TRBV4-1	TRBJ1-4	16	CASSRDGTGSNEKLFF
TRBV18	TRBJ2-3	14	CASSRGGRTDTQYF
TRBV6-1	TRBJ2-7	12	CASSGRGYEQYF
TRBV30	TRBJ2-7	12	CAFTAAGYEQYF
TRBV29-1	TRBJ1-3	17	CSVVAGPPRSSGNTIYF
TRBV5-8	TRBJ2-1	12	CASSLGANEQFF
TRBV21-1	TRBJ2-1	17	CASSKYGVNGAGSEQFF
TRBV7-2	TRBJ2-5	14	CASSSSGGRETQYF
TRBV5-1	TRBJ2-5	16	CASSLGDSGSEETQYF
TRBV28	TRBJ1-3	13	CASSLLTGNTIYF
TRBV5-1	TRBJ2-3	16	CASSLVLGGSTDTQYF
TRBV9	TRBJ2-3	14	CASSLAGGTDTQYF
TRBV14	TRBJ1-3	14	CASSHTATGNTIYF
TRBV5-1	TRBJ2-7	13	CASSLEQIYEQYF
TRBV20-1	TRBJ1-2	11	CSAWTGNGYTF
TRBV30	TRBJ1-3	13	CAWSLGSRNTIYF
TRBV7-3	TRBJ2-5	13	CASSLRQGGTQYF
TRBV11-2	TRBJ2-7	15	CASSLEGQASYEQYF
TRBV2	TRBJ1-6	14	CASSGQGNNSPLHF
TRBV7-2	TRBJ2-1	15	CASSSSGEPRDEQFF
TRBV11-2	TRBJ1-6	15	CASSLEGQRNSPLHF
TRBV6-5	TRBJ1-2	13	CASRRDSIYGYTF
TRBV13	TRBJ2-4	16	CASSLGTSGRGDIQYF
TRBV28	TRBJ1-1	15	CASGTGGRGNTEAFF
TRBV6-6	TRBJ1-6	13	CASSRDSNSPLHF
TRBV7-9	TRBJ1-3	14	CASSFGQGVNTIYF
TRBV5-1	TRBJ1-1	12	CASSLGDTEAFF
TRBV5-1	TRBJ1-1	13	CASSFDSGPEAFF
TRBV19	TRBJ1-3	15	CASSISTTSGNTIYF
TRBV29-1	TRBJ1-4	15	CSVATGTGTNEKLFF
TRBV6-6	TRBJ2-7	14	CAARGTPSSYEQYF
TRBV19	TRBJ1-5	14	CASRGVLSNQPQHF